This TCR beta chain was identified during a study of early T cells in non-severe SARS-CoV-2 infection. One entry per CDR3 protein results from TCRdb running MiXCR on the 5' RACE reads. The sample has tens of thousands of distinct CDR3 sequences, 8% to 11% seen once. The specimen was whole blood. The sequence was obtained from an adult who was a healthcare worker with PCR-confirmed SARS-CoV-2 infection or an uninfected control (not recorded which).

This chain's CDR3 is CASRLLTGGNEQYF. In DNA form, the CDR3 reads TGTGCCAGCAGGCTATTGACAGGGGGCAACGAGCAGTACTTC. The chain carries TRBV27 and TRBJ2-7, with 10 positions matching TRBD1. V lost 6 bases, J lost 5 bases, and 7 bases stayed unmatched. The CDR3 totals 14 residues. Germline assignment: CDR1 MNHEY and CDR2 SMNVEV (reference sequence).